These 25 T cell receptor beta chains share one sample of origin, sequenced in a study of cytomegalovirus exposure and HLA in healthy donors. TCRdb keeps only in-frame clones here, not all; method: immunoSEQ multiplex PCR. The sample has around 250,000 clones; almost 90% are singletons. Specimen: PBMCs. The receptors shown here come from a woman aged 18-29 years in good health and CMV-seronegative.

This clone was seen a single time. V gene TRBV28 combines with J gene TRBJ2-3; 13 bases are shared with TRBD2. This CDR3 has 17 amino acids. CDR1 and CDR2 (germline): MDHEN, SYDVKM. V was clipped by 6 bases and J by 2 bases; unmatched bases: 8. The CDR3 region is CASSILTSGGNTDTQYF. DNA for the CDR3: TGTGCCAGCAGCATTCTGACTAGCGGGGGGAACACAGATACGCAGTATTTT.

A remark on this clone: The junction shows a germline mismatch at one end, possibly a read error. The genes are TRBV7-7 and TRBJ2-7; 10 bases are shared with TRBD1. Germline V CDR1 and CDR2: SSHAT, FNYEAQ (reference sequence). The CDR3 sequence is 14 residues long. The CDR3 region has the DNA TGTGCTAGCAGCTACGGACAGGGGGACTACGAGCAGTACTTC. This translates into CASSYGQGDYEQYF.

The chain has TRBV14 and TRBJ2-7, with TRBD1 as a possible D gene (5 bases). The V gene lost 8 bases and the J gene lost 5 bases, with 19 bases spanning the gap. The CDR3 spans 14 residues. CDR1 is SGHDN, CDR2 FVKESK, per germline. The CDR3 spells CASGGKGYRNEQYF. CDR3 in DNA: TGTGCCAGCGGTGGTAAGGGGTATCGGAACGAGCAGTACTTC.

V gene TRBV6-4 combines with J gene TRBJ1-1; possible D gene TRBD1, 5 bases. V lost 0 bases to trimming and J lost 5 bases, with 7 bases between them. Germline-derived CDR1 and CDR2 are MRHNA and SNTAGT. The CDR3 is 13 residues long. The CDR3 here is CASSDSRGTEAFF. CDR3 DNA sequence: TGTGCCAGCAGTGACTCAAGGGGAACTGAAGCTTTCTTT.

CDR3 sequence: CASSKAGLTDTQYF. DNA for the CDR3: TGTGCCAGCAGCAAAGCGGGGTTAACGGATACGCAGTATTTT. This sequence joins TRBV11-3 and TRBJ2-3; 7 bases map to TRBD2. Losses at the gene ends were 5 bases for V and 6 bases for J; bases not matched to a gene: 8. This CDR3 region has 14 residues. Germline CDR1 and CDR2: SGHNT and YENEEA.

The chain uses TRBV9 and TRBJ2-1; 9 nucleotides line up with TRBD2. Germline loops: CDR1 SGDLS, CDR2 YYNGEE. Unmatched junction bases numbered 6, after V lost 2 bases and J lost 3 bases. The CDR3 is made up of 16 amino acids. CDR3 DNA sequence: TGTGCCAGCAGCGTCAGGCGGGGGGGCCTCTACAATGAGCAGTTCTTC. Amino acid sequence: CASSVRRGGLYNEQFF.

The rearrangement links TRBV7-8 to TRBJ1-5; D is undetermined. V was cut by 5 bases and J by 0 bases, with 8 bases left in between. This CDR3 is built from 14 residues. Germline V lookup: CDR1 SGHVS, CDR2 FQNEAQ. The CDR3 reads CASSPRVSNQPQHF. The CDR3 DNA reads TGTGCCAGCAGCCCGAGGGTTAGCAATCAGCCCCAGCATTTT. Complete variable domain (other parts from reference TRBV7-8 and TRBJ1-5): GAGVSQSPRYKVAKRGQDVALRCDPISGHVSLFWYQQALGQGPEFLTYFQNEAQLDKSGLPSDRFFAERPEGSVSTLKIQRTQQEDSAVYLCASSPRVSNQPQHFGDGTRLSIL.

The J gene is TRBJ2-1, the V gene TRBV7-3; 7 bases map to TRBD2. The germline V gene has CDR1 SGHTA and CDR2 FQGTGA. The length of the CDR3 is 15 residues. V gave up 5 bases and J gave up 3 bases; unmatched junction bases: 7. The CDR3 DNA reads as TGTGCCAGCAGCACGAGCGGGGACCTCTACAATGAGCAGTTCTTC. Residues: CASSTSGDLYNEQFF.

The CDR3 is CASSDWERSPLHF. The DNA of the CDR3 is TGTGCCAGTAGTGACTGGGAGCGGTCACCCCTCCACTTT. The chain has TRBV19 and TRBJ1-6; D is uncertain. The CDR3 is made up of 13 amino acids. Germline V gene sequence: CDR1 LNHDA, CDR2 SQIVND (reference sequence). V was shortened by 5 bases and J by 10 bases, with 12 bases between the two germline ends.

Here the CDR3 reads CASSIRLYSNQPQHF. For the CDR3, the DNA is TGTGCCAGTAGTATCAGACTTTATAGCAATCAGCCCCAGCATTTT. The V and J genes are TRBV19 and TRBJ1-5; D is undetermined. The CDR3 spans 15 residues. From germline, CDR1 is LNHDA and CDR2 SQIVND (reference sequence). V lost 3 bases and J 0 bases, leaving 9 bases between the germline ends.

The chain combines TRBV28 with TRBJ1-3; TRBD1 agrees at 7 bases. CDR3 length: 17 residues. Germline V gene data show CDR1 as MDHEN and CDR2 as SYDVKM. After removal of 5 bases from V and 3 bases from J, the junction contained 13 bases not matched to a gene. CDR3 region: CASSETRQGEDGNTIYF. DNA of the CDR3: TGTGCCAGCAGTGAGACCAGACAGGGAGAGGATGGAAACACCATATATTTT.

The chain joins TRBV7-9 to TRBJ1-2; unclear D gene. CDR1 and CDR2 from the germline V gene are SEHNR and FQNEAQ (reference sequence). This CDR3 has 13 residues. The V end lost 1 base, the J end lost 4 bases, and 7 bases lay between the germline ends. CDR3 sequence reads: CASSLVSSYGYTF. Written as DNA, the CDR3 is TGTGCCAGCAGCTTAGTGTCTAGCTATGGCTACACCTTC.

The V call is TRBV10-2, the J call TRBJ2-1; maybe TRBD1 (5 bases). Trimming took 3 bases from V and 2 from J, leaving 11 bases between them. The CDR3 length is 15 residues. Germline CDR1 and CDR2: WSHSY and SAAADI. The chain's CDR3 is CASSDEQVPYNEQFF. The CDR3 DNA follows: TGCGCCAGCAGTGACGAACAGGTCCCCTACAATGAGCAGTTCTTC.

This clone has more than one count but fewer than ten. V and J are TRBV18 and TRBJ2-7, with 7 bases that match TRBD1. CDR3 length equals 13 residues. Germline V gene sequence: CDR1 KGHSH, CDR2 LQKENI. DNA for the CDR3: TGTGCCAGCTCACCGTCCCGGGACAGTGTTCCACACGTC. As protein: CASSPSRDSVPHV.

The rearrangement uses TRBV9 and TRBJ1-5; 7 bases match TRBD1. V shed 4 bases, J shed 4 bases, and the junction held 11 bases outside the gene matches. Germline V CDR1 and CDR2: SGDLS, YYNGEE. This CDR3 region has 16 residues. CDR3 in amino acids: CASSPGWGTVNQPQHF. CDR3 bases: TGTGCCAGCAGCCCCGGGTGGGGGACAGTGAATCAGCCCCAGCATTTT.

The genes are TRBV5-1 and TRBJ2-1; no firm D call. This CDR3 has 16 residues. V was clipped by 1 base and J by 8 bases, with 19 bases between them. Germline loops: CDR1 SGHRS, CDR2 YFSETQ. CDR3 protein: CASSLSSYARYDEQFF. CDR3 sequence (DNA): TGCGCCAGCAGCTTGTCGTCTTACGCCCGGTACGATGAGCAGTTCTTC.

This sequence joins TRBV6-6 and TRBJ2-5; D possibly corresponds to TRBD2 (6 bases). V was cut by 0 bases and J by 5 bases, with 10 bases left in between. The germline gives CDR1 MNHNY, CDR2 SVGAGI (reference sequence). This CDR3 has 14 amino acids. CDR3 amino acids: CASSYSEGPETQYF. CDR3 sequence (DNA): TGTGCCAGCAGTTACTCGGAGGGGCCGGAGACCCAGTACTTC.

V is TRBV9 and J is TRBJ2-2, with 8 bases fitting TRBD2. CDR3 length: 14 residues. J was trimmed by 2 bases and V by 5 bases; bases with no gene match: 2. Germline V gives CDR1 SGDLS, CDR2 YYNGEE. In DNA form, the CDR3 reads TGTGCCAGCAGTGCGGGGGGAAACACCGGGGAGCTGTTTTTT. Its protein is CASSAGGNTGELFF.

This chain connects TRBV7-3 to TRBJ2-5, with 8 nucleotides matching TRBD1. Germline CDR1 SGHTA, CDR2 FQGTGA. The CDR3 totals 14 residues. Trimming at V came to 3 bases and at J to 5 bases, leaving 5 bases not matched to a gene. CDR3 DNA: TGTGCCAGCAGCTTTCAGGGGGCGGAGGAGACCCAGTACTTC. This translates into CASSFQGAEETQYF. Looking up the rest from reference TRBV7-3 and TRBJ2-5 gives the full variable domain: GAGVSQTPSNKVTEKGKYVELRCDPISGHTALYWYRQSLGQGPEFLIYFQGTGAADDSGLPNDRFFAVRPEGSVSTLKIQRTERGDSAVYLCASSFQGAEETQYFGPGTRLLVL.

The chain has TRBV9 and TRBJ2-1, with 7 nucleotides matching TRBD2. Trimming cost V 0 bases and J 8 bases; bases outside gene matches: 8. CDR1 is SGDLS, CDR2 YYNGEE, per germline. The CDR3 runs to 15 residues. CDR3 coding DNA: TGTGCCAGCAGCGTAGACGGGACTACTTTCGATGAGCAGTTCTTC. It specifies CASSVDGTTFDEQFF.

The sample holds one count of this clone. Written as DNA, the CDR3 is TGTGCCAGCAGTTTCATGCAGGGGGAAGCTGGAAACACCATATATTTT. Translating it yields CASSFMQGEAGNTIYF. This chain links TRBV6-6 with TRBJ1-3; 7 nucleotides match TRBD1. V shed 4 bases and J 2 bases; nucleotides not matched to a gene: 8. The germline V gene has CDR1 MNHNY and CDR2 SVGAGI (reference sequence). The CDR3 sequence is 16 residues long.

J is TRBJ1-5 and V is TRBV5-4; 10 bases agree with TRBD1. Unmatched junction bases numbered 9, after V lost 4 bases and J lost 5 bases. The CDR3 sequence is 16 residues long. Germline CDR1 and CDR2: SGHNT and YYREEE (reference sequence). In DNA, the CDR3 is TGTGCCAGCAGCCACCAGACAGGGGGCTCAGATCAGCCCCAGCATTTT. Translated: CASSHQTGGSDQPQHF.

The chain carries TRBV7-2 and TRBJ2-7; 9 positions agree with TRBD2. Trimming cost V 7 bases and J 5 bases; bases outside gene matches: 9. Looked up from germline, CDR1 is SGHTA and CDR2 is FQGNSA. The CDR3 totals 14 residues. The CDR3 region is CASTPTSGAHEQYF. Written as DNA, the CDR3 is TGTGCCAGCACCCCGACTAGCGGTGCTCACGAGCAGTACTTC. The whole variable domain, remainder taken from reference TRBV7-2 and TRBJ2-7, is GAGVSQSPSNKVTEKGKDVELRCDPISGHTALYWYRQSLGQGLEFLIYFQGNSAPDKSGLPSDRFSAERTGGSVSTLTIQRTQQEDSAVYLCASTPTSGAHEQYFGPGTRLTVT.

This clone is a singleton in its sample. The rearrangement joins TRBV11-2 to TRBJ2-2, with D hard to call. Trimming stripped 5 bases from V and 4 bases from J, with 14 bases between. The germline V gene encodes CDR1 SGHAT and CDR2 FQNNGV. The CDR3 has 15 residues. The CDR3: CASSPASGLTGELFF. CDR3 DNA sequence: TGTGCCAGCAGCCCGGCTTCGGGTCTCACCGGGGAGCTGTTTTTT. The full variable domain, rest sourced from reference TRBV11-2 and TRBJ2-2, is EAGVAQSPRYKIIEKRQSVAFWCNPISGHATLYWYQQILGQGPKLLIQFQNNGVVDDSQLPKDRFSAERLKGVDSTLKIQPAKLEDSAVYLCASSPASGLTGELFFGEGSRLTVL.

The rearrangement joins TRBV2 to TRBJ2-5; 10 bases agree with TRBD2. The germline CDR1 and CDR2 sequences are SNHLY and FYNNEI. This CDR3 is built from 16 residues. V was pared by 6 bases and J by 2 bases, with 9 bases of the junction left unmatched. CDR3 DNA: TGTGCCAGCAGGGCCCTAGCGGGGGCCGAACAAGAGACCCAGTACTTC. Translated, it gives CASRALAGAEQETQYF. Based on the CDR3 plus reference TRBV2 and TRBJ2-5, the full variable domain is EPEVTQTPSHQVTQMGQEVILRCVPISNHLYFYWYRQILGQKVEFLVSFYNNEISEKSEIFDDQFSVERPDGSNFTLKIRSTKLEDSAMYFCASRALAGAEQETQYFGPGTRLLVL.